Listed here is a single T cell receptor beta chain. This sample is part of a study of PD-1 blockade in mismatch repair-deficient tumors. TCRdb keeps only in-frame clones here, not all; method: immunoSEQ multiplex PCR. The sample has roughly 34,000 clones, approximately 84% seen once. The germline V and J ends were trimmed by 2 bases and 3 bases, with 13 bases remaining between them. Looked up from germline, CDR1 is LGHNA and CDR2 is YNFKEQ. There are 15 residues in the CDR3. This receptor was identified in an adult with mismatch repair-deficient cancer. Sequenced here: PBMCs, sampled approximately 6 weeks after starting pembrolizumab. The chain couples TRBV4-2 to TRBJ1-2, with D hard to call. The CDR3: CASSQQKKLYYGYTF. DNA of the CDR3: TGTGCCAGCAGCCAACAAAAAAAGCTTTACTATGGCTACACCTTC.